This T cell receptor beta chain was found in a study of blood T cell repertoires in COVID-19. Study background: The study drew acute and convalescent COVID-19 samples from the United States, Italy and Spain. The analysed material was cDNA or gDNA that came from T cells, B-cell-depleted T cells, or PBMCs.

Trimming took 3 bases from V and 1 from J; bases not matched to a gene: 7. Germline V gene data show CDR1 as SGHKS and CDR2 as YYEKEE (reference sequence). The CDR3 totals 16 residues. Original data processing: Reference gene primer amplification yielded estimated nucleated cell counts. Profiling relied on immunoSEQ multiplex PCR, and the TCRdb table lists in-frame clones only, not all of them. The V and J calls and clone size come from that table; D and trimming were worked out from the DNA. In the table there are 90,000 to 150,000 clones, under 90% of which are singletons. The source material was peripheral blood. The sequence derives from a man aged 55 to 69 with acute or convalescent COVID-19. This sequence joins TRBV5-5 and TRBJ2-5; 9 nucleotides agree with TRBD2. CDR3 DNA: TGTGCCAGCAGCTCATTAGCGGGAGACTCCCAAGAGACCCAGTACTTC. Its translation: CASSSLAGDSQETQYF.